The 32 T cell receptor beta chains below come from one sample, sequenced in a study of blood T cell repertoires in COVID-19. Profiled with immunoSEQ multiplex PCR; TCRdb holds only in-frame clones, not every one. The table shows 50,000 to 80,000 clones, with about three quarters occurring only once. Source material: peripheral blood. The receptors stem from a human donor in a cohort sampled during active COVID-19.

The chain employs TRBV7-9 and TRBJ2-6; D remains unclear. V was cut by 5 bases and J by 0 bases, with 8 bases left in between. Germline CDR1 is SEHNR and CDR2 is FQNEAQ (reference sequence). This CDR3 region has 15 residues. The CDR3 here is CASSMQNSGANVLTF. The CDR3 DNA reads as TGTGCCAGCAGCATGCAGAACTCTGGGGCCAACGTCCTGACTTTC.

The chain is built from TRBV19 and TRBJ2-3, with 10 bases fitting TRBD2. Germline trimming cut 7 bases from V and 6 bases from J; bases unmatched to any gene: 10. Germline CDR1 and CDR2: LNHDA and SQIVND (reference sequence). The CDR3 contains 15 residues. CDR3 sequence (DNA): TGTGCCAGTATCGGCTTAGCGGGGGGCCGGGATACGCAGTATTTT. It translates to CASIGLAGGRDTQYF. The entire variable domain, with the rest obtained from reference TRBV19 and TRBJ2-3, is as follows: DGGITQSPKYLFRKEGQNVTLSCEQNLNHDAMYWYRQDPGQGLRLIYYSQIVNDFQKGDIAEGYSVSREKKESFPLTVTSAQKNPTAFYLCASIGLAGGRDTQYFGPGTRLTVL.

V gene TRBV19 combines with J gene TRBJ1-2; TRBD1 matches at 11 bases. V gave up 5 bases and J gave up 5 bases; unmatched junction bases: 10. CDR1 is LNHDA, CDR2 SQIVND, per germline (reference sequence). The length of the CDR3 is 16 residues. CDR3 sequence: CASSPSRDRGRYGYTF. As DNA, the CDR3 is TGTGCCAGTAGTCCCTCTCGGGACAGGGGGAGGTATGGCTACACCTTC.

The V call is TRBV10-3, the J call TRBJ2-1, with 14 bases lining up with TRBD2. With 6 bases clipped from V and 8 bases from J, the junction kept 0 bases outside the gene matches. The CDR3 spans 13 residues. Per germline, CDR1 ENHRY and CDR2 SYGVKD. CDR3 in amino acids: CAIRTSGGDEQFF. The CDR3 DNA follows: TGTGCCATCAGGACTAGCGGGGGGGATGAGCAGTTCTTC.

The count of this clone is one. V is TRBV2 and J is TRBJ2-7; 7 nucleotides agree with TRBD1. The CDR3 consists of 14 residues. From germline, CDR1 is SNHLY and CDR2 FYNNEI. With V trimmed by 0 bases and J by 5 bases, 4 bases remained unmatched. Here the CDR3 DNA reads TGTGCCAGCAGTGAAGCAAGGGGGCCCCACGAGCAGTACTTC. Translated, it gives CASSEARGPHEQYF.

The V and J genes are TRBV23-1 and TRBJ1-2; 10 nucleotides match TRBD1. TRBV23-1 is an ORF; its function is uncertain. This CDR3 spans 17 amino acids. J was trimmed by 2 bases and V by 2 bases; bases with no gene match: 8. Here the CDR3 reads CASSQRLRDRGNYGYTF. CDR3 coding DNA: TGCGCCAGCAGTCAACGACTCCGGGACAGGGGAAACTATGGCTACACCTTC.

This clone appeared a single time. V usage is TRBV6-5 and J usage is TRBJ2-4; D uncertain. Per the germline V gene, CDR1 is MNHEY and CDR2 is SVGAGI. V was pared by 10 bases and J by 1 base, with 11 bases between. The CDR3 contains 13 residues. The CDR3 loop is CATKFGAKNIQYF. The CDR3 bases are TGTGCCACCAAATTCGGGGCCAAAAACATTCAGTACTTC.

The CDR3 protein is CASSLAGSAGTDTQYF. The DNA for the CDR3 is TGTGCCAGCAGCTTGGCCGGAAGCGCGGGCACAGATACGCAGTATTTT. The J gene is TRBJ2-3, the V gene TRBV5-4; unclear D gene. The CDR3 totals 16 residues. V was clipped by 0 bases and J by 1 base, with 12 bases between them. Germline V lookup: CDR1 SGHNT, CDR2 YYREEE (reference sequence).

This clone qualifies as medium-sized. This sequence joins TRBV3-1 (or the pseudogene TRBV3-2) and TRBJ2-5; 9 nucleotides match TRBD2. CDR3 length equals 18 residues. The V gene end was trimmed by 2 bases and the J gene end by 2 bases; junction bases not matched to a gene: 12. CDR1 LGHDT and CDR2 YNNKEL come from the germline V gene (reference sequence). The CDR3 DNA reads TGTGCCAGCAGCCAACCGGCGGTTAGCGGGGGTCAACAAGAGACCCAGTACTTC. Translated, it gives CASSQPAVSGGQQETQYF.

The rearrangement joins TRBV18 to TRBJ2-3; 10 nucleotides agree with TRBD1. After removal of 5 bases from V and 1 base from J, the junction contained 6 bases not matched to a gene. The germline gives CDR1 KGHSH, CDR2 LQKENI. The CDR3 has 16 residues. Here the CDR3 reads CASSTTGTGGTDTQYF. The CDR3 nucleotides read TGTGCCAGCTCAACCACCGGGACAGGGGGCACAGATACGCAGTATTTT.

This clone was detected only once. This chain connects TRBV7-8 to TRBJ1-2, with TRBD1 as a possible D gene (6 bases). The CDR3 runs to 14 residues. Trimming pared 5 bases from V and 8 bases from J, leaving 18 bases between. Germline values: CDR1 SGHVS, CDR2 FQNEAQ. The CDR3 DNA is TGTGCCAGCAGCCCCAGAGGGGGACGTATGGGCTACACCTTC. Amino acid sequence: CASSPRGGRMGYTF.

This clone was counted only a few times. This chain uses TRBV30 with TRBJ1-6, with D unclear. Germline CDR1 and CDR2: GTSNPN and SVGIG (reference sequence). V was cut by 0 bases and J by 2 bases, with 14 bases left in between. The CDR3 is 17 residues long. The CDR3 nucleotides read TGTGCCTGGAGTGTACAATTGGGCAGGACCTATAATTCACCCCTCCACTTT. Protein product: CAWSVQLGRTYNSPLHF.

This sequence joins TRBV30 and TRBJ1-1, with D maybe TRBD1 (5 bases). CDR3 size: 12 residues. Germline V gene lookup returns CDR1 GTSNPN and CDR2 SVGIG (reference sequence). V lost 4 bases to trimming and J lost 8 bases, with 14 bases between them. The CDR3 nucleotides read TGTGCCTGGATGGAGAGTGGGGGGGAAGCTTTCTTT. Translated, it gives CAWMESGGEAFF.

The chain is built from TRBV7-9 and TRBJ2-7, with D unclear. Trimming pared 6 bases from V and 0 bases from J, leaving 6 bases between. The CDR3 length is 12 residues. The germline V gene encodes CDR1 SEHNR and CDR2 FQNEAQ (reference sequence). CDR3 protein: CASSASSYEQYF. The CDR3 DNA follows: TGTGCCAGCAGTGCCAGCTCCTACGAGCAGTACTTC.

The rearrangement links TRBV2 to TRBJ2-5; 8 nucleotides line up with TRBD2. Germline CDR1 is SNHLY and CDR2 is FYNNEI. V lost 6 bases to trimming and J lost 8 bases; unmatched junction nucleotides: 14. The CDR3 sequence is 15 residues long. The CDR3 coding sequence is TGTGCCAGCAGCGAAACTAGCGCGGGAGGAGGAACCCAGTACTTC. This gives the protein CASSETSAGGGTQYF.

The V and J genes are TRBV30 and TRBJ2-4; TRBD1 is a possible D gene (6 bases). V was cut by 2 bases and J by 1 base, with 12 bases left in between. The CDR3 extends over 15 amino acids. Germline CDR1 is GTSNPN and CDR2 is SVGIG (reference sequence). The CDR3 protein is CAWSIAGAAKNIQYF. CDR3 nucleotide sequence: TGTGCCTGGAGTATTGCAGGGGCCGCCAAAAACATTCAGTACTTC.

This chain uses TRBV6-5 with TRBJ2-7; 9 bases are a match to TRBD1. Germline V gene data show CDR1 as MNHEY and CDR2 as SVGAGI. The J segment lost 6 bases and the V segment lost 6 bases, leaving 12 bases of the junction unmatched. There are 15 residues in the CDR3. CDR3 in amino acids: CASRRTGTGSPEQYF. CDR3 nucleotides: TGTGCCAGCAGGAGAACCGGGACAGGGTCCCCCGAGCAGTACTTC.

V and J are TRBV30 and TRBJ2-1; no reliable D call. The CDR3 loop spans 14 amino acids. V was clipped by 4 bases and J by 2 bases, with 12 bases between them. Germline V lookup: CDR1 GTSNPN, CDR2 SVGIG (reference sequence). The CDR3 sequence is CAWNRPGAYNEQFF. As DNA, the CDR3 is TGTGCCTGGAATCGACCGGGTGCCTACAATGAGCAGTTCTTC.

The genes are TRBV18 and TRBJ2-7; 7 bases are a match to TRBD1. The germline V gene has CDR1 KGHSH and CDR2 LQKENI. The V and J ends lost 3 bases and 7 bases, in that order; junction bases with no gene match: 12. The CDR3 totals 15 residues. CDR3 amino acids: CASSPSGQQPREQYF. The CDR3 nucleotides are TGTGCCAGCTCACCGTCGGGACAGCAGCCTCGGGAGCAGTACTTC.

This CDR3 is CASRGGYGYTF. The CDR3, as DNA: TGTGCCAGTAGAGGGGGCTATGGCTACACCTTC. This chain connects TRBV25-1 to TRBJ1-2, with a tentative D call TRBD1 (6 bases). This CDR3 comprises 11 residues. Trimming pared 9 bases from V and 4 bases from J, leaving 9 bases between. Germline V lookup: CDR1 MGHDK, CDR2 SYGVNS.

J is TRBJ2-7 and V is TRBV5-6, with D unresolved. There are 13 residues in the CDR3. V lost 2 bases and J lost 1, with 7 bases in between. Looked up from germline, CDR1 is SGHDT and CDR2 is YYEEEE. In DNA, the CDR3 is TGTGCCAGCAGCTTAGAGTTGTCCTACGAGCAGTACTTC. This codes for CASSLELSYEQYF.

This clone was seen at least ten times. This chain uses TRBV24-1 with TRBJ1-5; 8 nucleotides line up with TRBD1. The CDR3 contains 12 residues. The V segment lost 12 bases and the J segment 7 bases; nucleotides outside the gene matches: 7. Germline V CDR1 and CDR2: KGHDR, SFDVKD. The CDR3 loop reads CAGDRGDQPQHF. The CDR3 DNA sequence: TGTGCCGGTGACAGGGGAGACCAGCCCCAGCATTTT.

This sequence joins TRBV18 and TRBJ1-1; D not resolved. The CDR3 runs to 13 residues. Germline CDR1 and CDR2: KGHSH and LQKENI. Trimming left V 6 bases short and J 7 bases short, with 15 bases between. The CDR3 DNA reads TGTGCCAGCTCTAATGTTCAACGGGGTGAAGCTTTCTTT. Protein product: CASSNVQRGEAFF.

The genes are TRBV3-1 (or the pseudogene TRBV3-2) and TRBJ1-1; maybe TRBD1 (5 bases). Trimming took 0 bases from V and 4 from J, leaving 15 bases between them. This CDR3 has 16 residues. Per the germline V gene, CDR1 is LGHDT and CDR2 is YNNKEL (reference sequence). As DNA, the CDR3 is TGTGCCAGCAGCCAAGAGGGTGGCAGAAGGGGCACTGAAGCTTTCTTT. This translates into CASSQEGGRRGTEAFF.

This clone has only one observation. In the same sample, other DNA sequences code for this CDR3. This chain joins TRBV9 and TRBJ2-7, with 11 bases lining up with TRBD1. Germline values: CDR1 SGDLS, CDR2 YYNGEE. Germline trimming cut 4 bases from V and 2 bases from J; bases unmatched to any gene: 5. The CDR3 totals 15 residues. The chain's CDR3 is CASSPRDRGAYEQYF. CDR3 in DNA: TGTGCCAGCAGCCCCCGGGACAGGGGGGCCTACGAGCAGTACTTC.

The CDR3 sequence: CASRATGPPTEAFF. The CDR3 DNA follows: TGTGCCAGCCGAGCGACAGGTCCACCCACTGAAGCTTTCTTT. J is TRBJ1-1 and V is TRBV2; possible D gene TRBD1, 6 bases. With 8 bases removed from V and 4 bases from J, the gap between germline ends came to 17 bases. The CDR3 is 14 amino acids. Germline V gene data show CDR1 as SNHLY and CDR2 as FYNNEI.

By share, this clone ranks as medium-sized. V and J are TRBV6-2 or TRBV6-3 and TRBJ2-2; D may be TRBD1 (6 bases). The germline CDR1 and CDR2 sequences are MNHEY and SVGEGT. Trimming took 4 bases from V and 6 from J, leaving 12 bases between them. The CDR3 covers 14 residues. This CDR3 is CASSSGQSPGELFF. In DNA, the CDR3 is TGTGCCAGCAGTTCGGGACAAAGCCCCGGGGAGCTGTTTTTT.

This chain connects TRBV7-9 to TRBJ2-2, with D maybe TRBD1 (6 bases). This CDR3 is built from 15 residues. V was shortened by 5 bases and J by 3 bases, with 13 bases between the two germline ends. Germline CDR1 and CDR2: SEHNR and FQNEAQ (reference sequence). The CDR3 region has the DNA TGTGCCAGCAGCCTGGGGACAATAGACACCGGGGAGCTGTTTTTT. Amino acid sequence: CASSLGTIDTGELFF. The full variable domain, completed using reference TRBV7-9 and TRBJ2-2, is DTGVSQNPRHKITKRGQNVTFRCDPISEHNRLYWYRQTLGQGPEFLTYFQNEAQLEKSRLLSDRFSAERPKGSFSTLEIQRTEQGDSAMYLCASSLGTIDTGELFFGEGSRLTVL.

This chain connects TRBV5-4 to TRBJ2-6; 11 bases fit TRBD1. CDR3 size: 17 residues. CDR1 is SGHNT, CDR2 YYREEE, per germline (reference sequence). V lost 3 bases, J lost 2 bases, and 4 bases stayed unmatched. CDR3 residues: CASSSPGQGAGANVLTF. DNA for the CDR3: TGTGCCAGCAGCTCCCCGGGACAGGGGGCTGGGGCCAACGTCCTGACTTTC. The complete variable domain, with remaining parts taken from reference TRBV5-4 and TRBJ2-6, reads ETGVTQSPTHLIKTRGQQVTLRCSSQSGHNTVSWYQQALGQGPQFIFQYYREEENGRGNFPPRFSGLQFPNYSSELNVNALELDDSALYLCASSSPGQGAGANVLTFGAGSRLTVL.

CDR3 sequence (DNA): TGTGCCAGCAGCCAAACTAGCGGGGGCCTCGAGGATGAGCAGTTCTTC. This encodes CASSQTSGGLEDEQFF. This rearrangement joins TRBV14 to TRBJ2-1, with TRBD2 matching 11 bases. The CDR3 has 16 residues. Germline V gene sequence: CDR1 SGHDN, CDR2 FVKESK. V lost 2 bases and J lost 8; bases outside the gene matches: 8. Variable domain in full (rest from reference TRBV14 and TRBJ2-1): EAGVTQFPSHSVIEKGQTVTLRCDPISGHDNLYWYRRVMGKEIKFLLHFVKESKQDESGMPNNRFLAERTGGTYSTLKVQPAELEDSGVYFCASSQTSGGLEDEQFFGPGTRLTVL.

This clone appeared a single time. The chain uses TRBV7-2 and TRBJ2-1, with D hard to call. CDR1 and CDR2 from the germline V gene are SGHTA and FQGNSA. V gave up 3 bases and J gave up 4 bases, with 10 bases separating them. CDR3 length: 14 residues. CDR3 amino acids: CASSFTGPYNEQFF. The CDR3 DNA follows: TGTGCCAGCAGCTTCACTGGTCCTTACAATGAGCAGTTCTTC.

V usage is TRBV30 and J usage is TRBJ2-1; 8 bases match TRBD2. Germline lookup yields CDR1 GTSNPN and CDR2 SVGIG (reference sequence). Trimming at V came to 3 bases and at J to 4 bases, leaving 8 bases not matched to a gene. The length of the CDR3 is 15 residues. The CDR3: CAWSPGLGEYNEQFF. For the CDR3, the DNA is TGTGCCTGGAGCCCGGGACTAGGGGAGTACAATGAGCAGTTCTTC.